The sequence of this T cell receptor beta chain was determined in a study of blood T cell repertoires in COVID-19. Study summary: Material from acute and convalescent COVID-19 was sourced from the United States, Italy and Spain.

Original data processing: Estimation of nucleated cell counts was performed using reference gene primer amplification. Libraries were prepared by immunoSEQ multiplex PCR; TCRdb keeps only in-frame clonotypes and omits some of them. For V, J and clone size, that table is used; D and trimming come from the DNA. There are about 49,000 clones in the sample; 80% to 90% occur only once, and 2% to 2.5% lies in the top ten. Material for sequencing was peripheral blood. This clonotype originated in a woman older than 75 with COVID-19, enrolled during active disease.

CDR3 region: CASSLRQSGNRGRETQYF. CDR3 nucleotides: TGTGCCAGCAGTTTAAGACAGTCGGGTAACAGGGGGCGAGAGACCCAGTACTTC. This chain connects TRBV27 to TRBJ2-5; 9 bases fit TRBD1. CDR1 is MNHEY and CDR2 is SMNVEV in the germline V gene (reference sequence). The V and J ends lost 2 bases and 4 bases, in that order; junction bases with no gene match: 14. The CDR3 is 18 residues long.